What follows is one TCR beta chain and its context. No antigen is known for it. This specimen belongs to a study of cytomegalovirus exposure and HLA in healthy donors. Study information: Some 180 million T cells yielded under 130 million unique TCR beta sequences in earlier analysis.

Primers included in the PCR were 60 Vbeta and 13 Jbeta primers. Only in-frame clones appear in the TCRdb table, and some are missing; sequencing was by immunoSEQ multiplex PCR. The sample lists fewer than 200,000 clones; roughly two thirds were seen once. This CDR3 is 14 amino acids long. Trimming cost V 1 base and J 7 bases, with 11 bases left between them. From germline, CDR1 is SGHRS and CDR2 YFSETQ. Findings of the study overall: Cytomegalovirus association was listed for 164 TCR beta chains.

The chain has TRBV5-1 and TRBJ2-2; no clear D gene. The sequenced sample consisted of PBMCs. The clonotype originates from a woman younger than 30 in good health and CMV-seropositive. The CDR3 region is CASSLLGAGGELFF. In nucleotides, the CDR3 is TGCGCCAGCAGCTTGCTTGGCGCAGGCGGGGAGCTGTTTTTT.